This TCR beta chain emerged from a study of control samples from healthy donors and cancer patients. CDR1 and CDR2 (germline): LGHDT, YNNKEL (reference sequence). The V segment lost 0 bases and the J segment 4 bases; nucleotides outside the gene matches: 4. CDR3 length: 16 amino acids. TCRdb's copy holds only in-frame clones and misses some; the assay was immunoSEQ multiplex PCR. The sample lists about 76,000 clones, around 90% occurring once. The chain employs TRBV3-1 (or the pseudogene TRBV3-2) and TRBJ2-2; 8 nucleotides agree with TRBD2. Sequencing was performed on PBMCs. The sequence derives from a woman in her forties or fifties with colorectal cancer. As DNA, the CDR3 is TGTGCCAGCAGCCAAGACGGGGGGGCCTTCACCGGGGAGCTGTTTTTT. It specifies CASSQDGGAFTGELFF.